The 28 T cell receptor beta chains below were found in one sample sequenced in a study of early T cells in non-severe SARS-CoV-2 infection. TCRdb fed the 5' RACE reads into MiXCR, producing one record per CDR3 protein. Seen here are some 27,000 distinct CDR3 sequences, around 6% observed once, and the top ten hold around 26%. Sample: whole blood. The receptors derive from an adult who was a healthcare worker with PCR-confirmed SARS-CoV-2 infection or an uninfected control (not recorded which).

This clonotype was seen at least ten times. The chain carries TRBV14 and TRBJ2-1; TRBD2 agrees at 9 bases. The germline V gene has CDR1 SGHDN and CDR2 FVKESK. The CDR3 loop spans 16 amino acids. J lost 7 bases, V lost 5 bases, and 12 bases had no gene match. CDR3 nucleotides: TGTGCCAGCAGCAATCATGGACTAGCGTTTGGGAATGAGCAGTTCTTC. Translating it yields CASSNHGLAFGNEQFF.

This clonotype was observed a few times. The rearrangement uses TRBV7-2 and TRBJ2-3, with TRBD2 identical over 9 bases. The CDR3 covers 14 residues. CDR1 and CDR2 (germline): SGHTA, FQGNSA. The V segment lost 5 bases and the J segment 6 bases; nucleotides outside the gene matches: 6. The CDR3: CASSKAGGLDTQYF. CDR3 nucleotides: TGTGCCAGCAGCAAAGCGGGGGGCCTGGATACGCAGTATTTT. Using reference TRBV7-2 and TRBJ2-3 for the parts outside the CDR3, the full variable domain is GAGVSQSPSNKVTEKGKDVELRCDPISGHTALYWYRQSLGQGLEFLIYFQGNSAPDKSGLPSDRFSAERTGGSVSTLTIQRTQQEDSAVYLCASSKAGGLDTQYFGPGTRLTVL.

The rearrangement links TRBV3-1 to TRBJ1-3; D remains ambiguous. V lost 4 bases, J lost 4 bases, and 8 bases lay in between. The germline gives CDR1 LGHDT, CDR2 YNNKEL (reference sequence). The CDR3 has 13 residues. The CDR3 loop is CASSPSGGNTIYF. CDR3 DNA: TGTGCCAGCAGCCCCTCCGGAGGAAACACCATATATTTT.

The genes are TRBV2 and TRBJ1-5; D is undetermined. Germline-derived CDR1 and CDR2 are SNHLY and FYNNEI. V lost 8 bases and J 0 bases, leaving 8 bases between the germline ends. This CDR3 spans 13 amino acids. Here the CDR3 DNA reads TGTGCCAGCGTGCGCGGTAGCAATCAGCCCCAGCATTTT. The encoded protein is CASVRGSNQPQHF.

At least ten counts were recorded for this clonotype. The chain couples TRBV12-3 or TRBV12-4 to TRBJ1-2; D call uncertain. CDR3 length: 13 amino acids. V lost 0 bases and J lost 9, with 11 bases in between. Here the CDR3 reads CASSLARTGRYTF. In nucleotides, the CDR3 is TGTGCCAGCAGTTTAGCACGGACGGGCCGCTACACCTTC.

This clonotype was seen ten or more times. This chain connects TRBV5-8 to TRBJ1-2, with D tentatively TRBD1 (5 bases). Trimming took off 4 bases at V and 4 bases at J, with 17 bases between the two ends. The CDR3 is 15 amino acids. The V gene's germline CDR1 is SGHTS and CDR2 YDEGEE. Written as DNA, the CDR3 is TGTGCCAGCAGCCAGGGAGAGCCCCGGGGCTATGGCTACACCTTC. Translated: CASSQGEPRGYGYTF.

This clonotype was observed many times. V gene TRBV12-3 or TRBV12-4 combines with J gene TRBJ1-2; D remains unclear. The CDR3 covers 13 residues. Trimming stripped 3 bases from V and 7 bases from J, with 12 bases between. CDR3 sequence: CASSLAGISGYTF. The CDR3 DNA reads as TGTGCCAGCAGTTTGGCGGGGATTTCTGGCTACACCTTC.

This clonotype has more than one count but fewer than ten. This sequence joins TRBV28 and TRBJ1-2, with D uncertain. Germline CDR1 is MDHEN and CDR2 is SYDVKM. V was pared by 3 bases and J by 11 bases, with 16 bases between. The CDR3 is made up of 13 amino acids. The CDR3 sequence is CASSLVGLLSYTF. In nucleotides, the CDR3 is TGTGCCAGCAGTTTGGTCGGCCTACTGAGTTACACCTTC.

The chain couples TRBV5-1 to TRBJ2-1; D call uncertain. This CDR3 is built from 18 residues. V dropped 0 bases and J dropped 0 bases, with 16 bases sitting between them. Germline lookup yields CDR1 SGHRS and CDR2 YFSETQ. The CDR3 region is CASSLAQLGRSSYNEQFF. The CDR3 bases are TGCGCCAGCAGCTTGGCCCAGTTAGGGCGGAGCTCCTACAATGAGCAGTTCTTC.

This clonotype was seen at least ten times. The chain combines TRBV6-6 with TRBJ2-3; D may be TRBD2 (5 bases). The CDR3 loop spans 18 amino acids. The germline CDR1 and CDR2 sequences are MNHNY and SVGAGI (reference sequence). The V end lost 2 bases, the J end lost 5 bases, and 23 bases lay between the germline ends. The CDR3 is CASSYGTSGRRRGDTQYF. CDR3 nucleotide sequence: TGTGCCAGCAGTTACGGAACATCGGGAAGGCGCCGGGGAGATACGCAGTATTTT.

The rearrangement uses TRBV5-5 and TRBJ2-2, with no clear D. CDR3 length: 15 residues. Germline lookup yields CDR1 SGHKS and CDR2 YYEKEE (reference sequence). The V and J ends lost 0 bases and 6 bases respectively, with 12 bases between them. The CDR3 DNA sequence: TGTGCCAGCAGCTTGGCCTACACCGAGGCCGGGGAGCTGTTTTTT. Translating gives CASSLAYTEAGELFF. The full variable domain, rest sourced from reference TRBV5-5 and TRBJ2-2, is DAGVTQSPTHLIKTRGQQVTLRCSPISGHKSVSWYQQVLGQGPQFIFQYYEKEERGRGNFPDRFSARQFPNYSSELNVNALLLGDSALYLCASSLAYTEAGELFFGEGSRLTVL.

In its sample, this clonotype was seen many times. V is TRBV2 and J is TRBJ1-1; D remains ambiguous. V was cut by 7 bases and J by 5 bases, with 14 bases left in between. Looked up from germline, CDR1 is SNHLY and CDR2 is FYNNEI. The CDR3 contains 13 residues. The CDR3 DNA is TGTGCCAGCATAGGAGAGATGGGGACTGAAGCTTTCTTT. Protein sequence: CASIGEMGTEAFF.

This clonotype came up a few times. V is TRBV7-2 and J is TRBJ2-7; D is unclear. Trimming pared 5 bases from V and 7 bases from J, leaving 24 bases between. Germline V gives CDR1 SGHTA, CDR2 FQGNSA. The CDR3 spans 16 residues. The CDR3 region is CASSPPPGSTTEEQYF. As DNA, the CDR3 is TGTGCCAGCAGCCCCCCCCCAGGCTCTACTACGGAGGAGCAGTACTTC.

At least ten counts were recorded for this clonotype. V and J are TRBV28 and TRBJ2-1; tentatively, D is TRBD2 (6 bases). The CDR3 totals 15 residues. Germline assignment: CDR1 MDHEN and CDR2 SYDVKM. Trimming cost V 3 bases and J 4 bases, with 13 bases left between them. DNA for the CDR3: TGTGCCAGCAGTTTGGGGGGAGCTCGTTACAATGAGCAGTTCTTC. This encodes CASSLGGARYNEQFF. The entire variable domain, with the rest obtained from reference TRBV28 and TRBJ2-1, is as follows: DVKVTQSSRYLVKRTGEKVFLECVQDMDHENMFWYRQDPGLGLRLIYFSYDVKMKEKGDIPEGYSVSREKKERFSLILESASTNQTSMYLCASSLGGARYNEQFFGPGTRLTVL.

This clonotype was observed at least ten times. This sequence joins TRBV28 and TRBJ2-1, with 11 nucleotides matching TRBD2. The CDR3 totals 16 residues. Trimming took 4 bases from V and 8 from J; bases not matched to a gene: 10. Per germline, CDR1 MDHEN and CDR2 SYDVKM. Here the CDR3 DNA reads TGTGCCAGCAGTTCTCTGGGACTAGCGGTGTCCGATGAGCAGTTCTTC. Residues: CASSSLGLAVSDEQFF.

In its sample, this clonotype was seen many times. Germline is not matched at one junction end, which may reflect a read error. The chain couples TRBV7-2 to TRBJ1-5; D is ambiguous. Germline V gene sequence: CDR1 SGHTA, CDR2 FQGNSA. The CDR3 runs 11 residues. CDR3: CASSLDQAQHF. In DNA, the CDR3 is TGTGCCAGCAGCTTAGATCAGGCCCAGCATTTT.

In its sample, this clonotype was seen many times. This rearrangement joins TRBV30 to TRBJ1-6; D remains ambiguous. CDR1 is GTSNPN, CDR2 SVGIG, per germline (reference sequence). Trimming took 4 bases from V and 4 from J, leaving 14 bases between them. This CDR3 region has 15 residues. The CDR3 reads CAWIGGEGYNSPLHF. The CDR3 nucleotides are TGTGCCTGGATCGGAGGTGAAGGGTATAATTCACCCCTCCACTTT.

This clonotype was picked up a small number of times. This chain uses TRBV11-3 with TRBJ2-1; TRBD2 is a possible D gene (6 bases). V shed 1 base and J shed 6 bases, with 22 bases lying between them. In germline, CDR1 is SGHNT, CDR2 YENEEA. This CDR3 has 18 amino acids. The chain's CDR3 is CASSLGLGLGGALNEQFF. The CDR3 bases are TGTGCCAGCAGCTTAGGGTTAGGACTGGGCGGGGCCCTCAATGAGCAGTTCTTC.

This clonotype was picked up many times. The CDR3 loop is CASRTGGLYTEAFF. The DNA for the CDR3 is TGTGCCAGTAGGACAGGGGGCTTATACACTGAAGCTTTCTTT. The J gene is TRBJ1-1, the V gene TRBV28; 11 nucleotides agree with TRBD1. Trimming cost V 9 bases and J 3 bases; bases outside gene matches: 6. Germline V gene sequence: CDR1 MDHEN, CDR2 SYDVKM. CDR3 size: 14 residues.

This clonotype was observed at least ten times. The V gene is TRBV19, the J gene TRBJ2-7; TRBD2 aligns across 8 bases. The CDR3 consists of 15 residues. Trimming removed 3 bases from V and 1 base from J; junction bases left unmatched: 5. Germline V lookup: CDR1 LNHDA, CDR2 SQIVND (reference sequence). The CDR3 loop is CASSILSGGSYEQYF. The DNA of the CDR3 is TGTGCCAGTAGTATCTTGAGCGGGGGATCCTACGAGCAGTACTTC.

This chain connects TRBV6-6 to TRBJ2-1; the match to TRBD2 covers 10 bases. CDR1 and CDR2 (germline): MNHNY, SVGAGI (reference sequence). After removal of 8 bases from V and 5 bases from J, the junction contained 6 bases not matched to a gene. CDR3 length: 14 amino acids. CDR3 sequence (DNA): TGTGCCAGCGGTAGCGGGGGGACCCACAATGAGCAGTTCTTC. Protein product: CASGSGGTHNEQFF.

The chain employs TRBV20-1 and TRBJ2-2; perhaps TRBD1 as D (6 bases). V was clipped by 2 bases and J by 1 base, with 8 bases between them. The CDR3 consists of 14 residues. Germline V lookup: CDR1 DFQATT, CDR2 SNEGSKA (reference sequence). The CDR3 loop is CSARSRGNTGELFF. The CDR3 nucleotides are TGCAGTGCTAGATCCAGGGGGAACACCGGGGAGCTGTTTTTT.

This clonotype was detected many times. The chain couples TRBV19 to TRBJ1-5; 7 nucleotides line up with TRBD1. The V and J ends lost 7 bases and 2 bases, in that order; junction bases with no gene match: 5. Germline lookup yields CDR1 LNHDA and CDR2 SQIVND (reference sequence). The CDR3 has 14 amino acids. As DNA, the CDR3 is TGTGCCAGTACTGCAGGGACAGGCAATCAGCCCCAGCATTTT. This sequence encodes CASTAGTGNQPQHF.

This clonotype was counted ten times or more. The rearrangement uses TRBV7-8 and TRBJ2-1; D gene ambiguous. The CDR3 is 15 amino acids. Germline loops: CDR1 SGHVS, CDR2 FQNEAQ. The germline V and J ends were trimmed by 1 base and 8 bases, with 15 bases remaining between them. The CDR3 bases are TGTGCCAGCAGCTTAGGGGCAGCCCCTTGGGATGAGCAGTTCTTC. Protein: CASSLGAAPWDEQFF.

This clonotype was seen ten or more times. V gene TRBV7-9 combines with J gene TRBJ2-5; D remains unclear. This CDR3 is built from 13 residues. From germline, CDR1 is SEHNR and CDR2 FQNEAQ (reference sequence). The V end was cut by 3 bases, the J end by 2 bases, with 7 bases between. CDR3 in amino acids: CASSFEYQETQYF. The CDR3 region has the DNA TGTGCCAGCAGCTTTGAGTATCAAGAGACCCAGTACTTC.

This clonotype was seen repeatedly, ten times or more. This sequence joins TRBV28 and TRBJ1-5; no clear D. Trimming removed 7 bases from V and 6 bases from J, with 16 bases in between. Germline CDR1 MDHEN, CDR2 SYDVKM. The CDR3 is 14 residues long. CDR3 sequence: CASNRAGSSQPQHF. CDR3 bases: TGTGCCAGCAACCGGGCCGGGTCCAGTCAGCCCCAGCATTTT.

This chain links TRBV6-5 with TRBJ1-1, with D hard to call. V dropped 6 bases and J dropped 5 bases, with 13 bases sitting between them. CDR1 is MNHEY, CDR2 SVGAGI, per germline. The CDR3 contains 13 residues. The DNA for the CDR3 is TGTGCCAGCAGAGAGTCTTTGCCAACTGAAGCTTTCTTT. Protein: CASRESLPTEAFF.

This clonotype was observed a few times. V is TRBV2 and J is TRBJ1-5, with TRBD1 as a possible D gene (5 bases). CDR1 and CDR2 from the germline V gene are SNHLY and FYNNEI. V was cut by 2 bases and J by 4 bases, with 9 bases left in between. The CDR3 covers 14 residues. The CDR3 DNA sequence: TGTGCCAGCAGTGAAAACTGGGGGAATCAGCCCCAGCATTTT. This gives the protein CASSENWGNQPQHF. The full variable domain, rest sourced from reference TRBV2 and TRBJ1-5, is EPEVTQTPSHQVTQMGQEVILRCVPISNHLYFYWYRQILGQKVEFLVSFYNNEISEKSEIFDDQFSVERPDGSNFTLKIRSTKLEDSAMYFCASSENWGNQPQHFGDGTRLSIL.